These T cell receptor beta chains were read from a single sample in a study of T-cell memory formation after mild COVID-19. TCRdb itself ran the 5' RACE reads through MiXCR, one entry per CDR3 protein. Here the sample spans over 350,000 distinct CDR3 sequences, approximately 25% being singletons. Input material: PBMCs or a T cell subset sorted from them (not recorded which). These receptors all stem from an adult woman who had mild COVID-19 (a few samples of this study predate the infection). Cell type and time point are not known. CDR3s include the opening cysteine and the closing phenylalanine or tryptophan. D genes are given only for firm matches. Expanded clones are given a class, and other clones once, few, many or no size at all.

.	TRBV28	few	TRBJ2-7	TGTGCCAGCAGTTCACATCGGAACGAGCAGTACTTC	CASSSHRNEQYF
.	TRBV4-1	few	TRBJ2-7	TGCGCCAGCAGCCACCAGGGATCGTTGGAAGAGCAGTACTTC	CASSHQGSLEEQYF
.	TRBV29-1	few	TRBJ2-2	TGCAGCGTTGGGGAGCCATCCAGTCCCGGGGAGCTGTTTTTT	CSVGEPSSPGELFF
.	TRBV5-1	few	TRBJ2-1	TGCGCCAGCAGCTTTAGCATCAATGAGCAGTTCTTC	CASSFSINEQFF
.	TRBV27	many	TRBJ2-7	TGTGCCAGCAGCTCCGGCTCCTACGAGCAGTACTTC	CASSSGSYEQYF
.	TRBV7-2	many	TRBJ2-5	TGTGCCAGCAGCTTATCTTTCGAGACCCAGTACTTC	CASSLSFETQYF
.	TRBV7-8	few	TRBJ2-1	TGTGCCAGCAGCACCCAAAGGACCGCTCCCTACAATGAGCAGTTCTTC	CASSTQRTAPYNEQFF
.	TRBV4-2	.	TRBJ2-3	TGTGCCAGCAGCCAAGATCCGCCAGATACGCAGTATTTT	CASSQDPPDTQYF
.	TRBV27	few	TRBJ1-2	TGTGCCAGCAGTTTATCAGGGCGATCTAACTATGGCTACACCTTC	CASSLSGRSNYGYTF
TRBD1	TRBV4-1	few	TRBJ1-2	TGCGCCAGCAGCCAAGCGGACAGGTTGGATGGCTACACCTTC	CASSQADRLDGYTF
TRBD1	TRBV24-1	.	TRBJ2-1	TGTGCCACCAGTGTGATGGGGGGCGAGGGACAGGGTCTGTTCTTC	CATSVMGGEGQGLFF
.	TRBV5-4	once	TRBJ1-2	TGTGCCAGCAGCTTCGGGGAAATTACACCCAACTATGGCTACACCTTC	CASSFGEITPNYGYTF
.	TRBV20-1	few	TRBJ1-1	TGCAGTGCTAGAGACCAGGGAACGAACACTGAAGCTTTCTTT	CSARDQGTNTEAFF
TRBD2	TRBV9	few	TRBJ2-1	TGTGCCAGCAGCGTAGGGGGGGACTATTTCAGTGAGAATGAGCAGTTCTTC	CASSVGGDYFSENEQFF
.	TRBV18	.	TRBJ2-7	TGTGCCAGCTCGACTTACGTGGCTCCCTACGAGCAGTACTTC	CASSTYVAPYEQYF
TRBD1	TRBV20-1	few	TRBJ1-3	TGCAGTGCGCACAGGGGGGAGACTGGAAACACCATATATTTT	CSAHRGETGNTIYF
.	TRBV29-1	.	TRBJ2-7	TGCAGCGTCCTACTACCCGGGGAACCCTACGAGCAGTACTTC	CSVLLPGEPYEQYF
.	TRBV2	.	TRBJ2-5	TGTGCCAGCATTTTCACCTCCCCGGCAGGGGCTGTTACAGAGACCCAGTACTTC	CASIFTSPAGAVTETQYF
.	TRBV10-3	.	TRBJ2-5	TGTGCCATCAGTGAAGATGGGGGAGCGTGGCGGAAAGAGACCCAGTACTTC	CAISEDGGAWRKETQYF
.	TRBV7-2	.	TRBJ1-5	TGTGCCAGCAGCTTAGCCCCGACAGGATATAGCAATCAGCCCCAGCATTTT	CASSLAPTGYSNQPQHF
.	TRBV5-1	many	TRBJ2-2	TGCGCCAGCAGTGAGGGAAACACCGGGGAGCTGTTTTTT	CASSEGNTGELFF
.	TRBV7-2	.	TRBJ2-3	TGTGCCAGCAGCCAGAGTCTATTAAGCACAGATACGCAGTATTTT	CASSQSLLSTDTQYF
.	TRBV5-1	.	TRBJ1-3	TGCGCCAGCAGCCTGGAAGGCGGACAGAAAGGAAACACCATATATTTT	CASSLEGGQKGNTIYF
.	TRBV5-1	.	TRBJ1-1	TGCGCCAGCAGCTTTGGGACGGAAAACACTGAAGCTTTCTTT	CASSFGTENTEAFF
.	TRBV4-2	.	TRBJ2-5	TGTGCCAGCAGCCCCCGTGCTAATCTGGGCCAAGAGACCCAGTACTTC	CASSPRANLGQETQYF
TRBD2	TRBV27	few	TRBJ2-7	TGTGCCAGCAGTCGGACTAGCGGGGGTTTCTACGAGCAGTACTTC	CASSRTSGGFYEQYF
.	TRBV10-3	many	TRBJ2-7	TGTGCCATCAGTGTTGAGAGAAACTACGAGCAGTACTTC	CAISVERNYEQYF
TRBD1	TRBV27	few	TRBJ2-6	TGTGCCAGCCGCCTAACAGGGGCTCCCGGCTCTGGGGCCAACGTCCTGACTTTC	CASRLTGAPGSGANVLTF
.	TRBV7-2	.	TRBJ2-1	TGTGCCAGCAGCTTAGCGCCGTTTGTCAGTTCCTGGTACAATGAGCAGTTCTTC	CASSLAPFVSSWYNEQFF
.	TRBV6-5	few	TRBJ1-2	TGTGCCAGCGCGGGACCCGGAGAAAACTATGGCTACACCTTC	CASAGPGENYGYTF
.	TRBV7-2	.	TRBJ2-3	TGTGCCAGCAGCTGGGATAGCTTCACAGATACGCAGTATTTT	CASSWDSFTDTQYF
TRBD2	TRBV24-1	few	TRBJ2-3	TGTGCCACCAGTGCATTAGCGGGGGAGGGAGATACGCAGTATTTT	CATSALAGEGDTQYF
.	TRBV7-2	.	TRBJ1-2	TGTGCCAGCAGCTTAGTAGTGGGAAACTATGGCTACACCTTC	CASSLVVGNYGYTF
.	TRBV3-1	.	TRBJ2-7	TGTGCCAGCAGCCAAGATCGCATCGGAGGGTACGAGCAGTACTTC	CASSQDRIGGYEQYF
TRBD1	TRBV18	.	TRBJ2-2	TGTGCCAGCTCACCCCAGGGGGCCGACACCGGGGAGCTGTTTTTT	CASSPQGADTGELFF
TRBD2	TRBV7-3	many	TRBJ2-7	TGTGCCAGCAGCGCAGGGACTAGCGGCACCTACGAGCAGTACTTC	CASSAGTSGTYEQYF
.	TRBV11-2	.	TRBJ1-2	TGTGCCAGCAGCTCCTCTGGAGCGGACTATGGCTACACCTTC	CASSSSGADYGYTF
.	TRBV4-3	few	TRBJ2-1	TGCGCCAGCAGCCAAGGGGCGGACGTTCACAATGAGCAGTTCTTC	CASSQGADVHNEQFF
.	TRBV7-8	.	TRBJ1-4	TGTGCCAGCAGCTTATCGGGGTCCGATGAAAAACTGTTTTTT	CASSLSGSDEKLFF
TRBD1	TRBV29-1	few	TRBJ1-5	TGCAGCGTTAAACAGGGGGCAGCGGATCAGCCCCAGCATTTT	CSVKQGAADQPQHF
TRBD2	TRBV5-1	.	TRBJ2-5	TGCGCCAGCAGCTTGATCGGGACTAGCGGGACGCAAGAGACCCAGTACTTC	CASSLIGTSGTQETQYF
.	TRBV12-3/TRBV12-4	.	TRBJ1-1	TGTGCCAGCAGTTTATATGACGCTGAAGCTTTCTTT	CASSLYDAEAFF
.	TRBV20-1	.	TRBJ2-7	TGCAGTGCTAGAGAGAGGGGACTGCGTCGGGAGCAGTACTTC	CSARERGLRREQYF
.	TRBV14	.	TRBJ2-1	TGTGCCAGCAGCCAAGCAGGGCTGGTCTACAATGAGCAGTTCTTC	CASSQAGLVYNEQFF
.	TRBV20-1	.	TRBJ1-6	TGCAGTGCTAGTAGACTGGGGGGTTCCACAAATCGTTATAATTCACCCCTCCACTTT	CSASRLGGSTNRYNSPLHF
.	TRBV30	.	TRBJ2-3	TGTGCCTGGAGAGATAAAACCTATGGGGGAACAGATACGCAGTATTTT	CAWRDKTYGGTDTQYF
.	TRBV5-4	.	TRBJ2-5	TGTGCCAGCAGCACCGGACTGAGTCCCAGGGAGACCCAGTACTTC	CASSTGLSPRETQYF
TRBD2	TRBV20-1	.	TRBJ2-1	TGCAGTGCTATCCGGGAGGGCCTTTATGAGCAGTTCTTC	CSAIREGLYEQFF
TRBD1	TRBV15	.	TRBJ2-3	TGTGCCACCAGCAGAAAGGACAGGCGCACAGATACGCAGTATTTT	CATSRKDRRTDTQYF